A single sample is the source of the 18 T cell receptor beta chains below, sequenced in a study of cytomegalovirus exposure and HLA in healthy donors. Amplification used 60 Vbeta primers and 13 Jbeta primers. Clones were sequenced by immunoSEQ multiplex PCR, and TCRdb holds only the in-frame ones, with some missing. The sample records about 180,000 clones, 80% being singletons. The specimen was PBMCs. These receptors were collected from a woman in her thirties in good health and CMV-seronegative.

This clone was seen a single time. CDR3 in amino acids: CSVERDGELFF. The CDR3 DNA follows: TGCAGCGTTGAACGGGACGGGGAGCTGTTTTTT. The rearrangement uses TRBV29-1 and TRBJ2-2; a weak D match, TRBD2 (5 bases). This CDR3 is built from 11 residues. V was clipped by 2 bases and J by 7 bases, with 5 bases between them. CDR1 and CDR2 (germline): SQVTM, ANQGSEA.

The chain couples TRBV18 to TRBJ2-5; D uncertain. The CDR3 spans 11 residues. The germline V gene has CDR1 KGHSH and CDR2 LQKENI. V was pared by 3 bases and J by 5 bases, with 4 bases between. DNA of the CDR3: TGTGCCAGCTCACCCGAGGAGACCCAGTACTTC. Protein: CASSPEETQYF.

The chain has TRBV7-6 and TRBJ2-3; TRBD2 is a possible D gene (6 bases). V was shortened by 5 bases and J by 6 bases, with 15 bases between the two germline ends. The CDR3 loop spans 14 amino acids. Per the germline V gene, CDR1 is SGHVS and CDR2 is FNYEAQ. CDR3 in DNA: TGTGCCAGCAGCCCAACGTGGGGGGAGGATACGCAGTATTTT. Translation: CASSPTWGEDTQYF.

The CDR3, as DNA: TGTGCCCGGGGGGGCCGCACAGGGGGCGCTGGGGGTGGCTACACCTTC. As protein: CARGGRTGGAGGGYTF. The rearrangement links TRBV7-5 to TRBJ1-2; no check of the table's D call, TRBD1, against the DNA was made. TRBV7-5 is listed as a pseudogene. The CDR3 covers 16 residues.

This chain connects TRBV6-5 to TRBJ2-7, with D hard to call. This CDR3 has 12 amino acids. V shed 2 bases and J shed 6 bases, with 8 bases lying between them. Germline lookup yields CDR1 MNHEY and CDR2 SVGAGI. CDR3 in DNA: TGTGCCAGCAGTTACGTCTCCGGCGAGCAGTACTTC. Its translation is CASSYVSGEQYF.

V gene TRBV5-4 combines with J gene TRBJ1-2, with 10 nucleotides matching TRBD1. There are 14 residues in the CDR3. Germline V gene sequence: CDR1 SGHNT, CDR2 YYREEE (reference sequence). V lost 4 bases to trimming and J lost 9 bases; unmatched junction nucleotides: 9. In DNA form, the CDR3 reads TGTGCCAGCAGCCCGGGACAGGGGAGGAGTAGCTACACCTTC. Amino acids: CASSPGQGRSSYTF. The full variable domain, in which reference TRBV5-4 and TRBJ1-2 provide the parts outside the CDR3, is ETGVTQSPTHLIKTRGQQVTLRCSSQSGHNTVSWYQQALGQGPQFIFQYYREEENGRGNFPPRFSGLQFPNYSSELNVNALELDDSALYLCASSPGQGRSSYTFGSGTRLTVV.

This clone has a handful of counts. The chain uses TRBV18 and TRBJ2-1; possibly TRBD2 for D (6 bases). The V gene's germline CDR1 is KGHSH and CDR2 LQKENI. This CDR3 spans 14 amino acids. The V gene lost 3 bases and the J gene lost 0 bases, with 6 bases spanning the gap. The CDR3 reads CASSPGGSYNEQFF. The DNA for the CDR3 is TGTGCCAGCTCACCGGGGGGCTCCTACAATGAGCAGTTCTTC. Supplemented by reference TRBV18 and TRBJ2-1, the full variable domain reads NAGVMQNPRHLVRRRGQEARLRCSPMKGHSHVYWYRQLPEEGLKFMVYLQKENIIDESGMPKERFSAEFPKEGPSILRIQQVVRGDSAAYFCASSPGGSYNEQFFGPGTRLTVL.

The gene calls are TRBV6-5 and TRBJ2-1; D ambiguous. The CDR3 has 15 amino acids. V lost 3 bases and J lost 2, with 11 bases in between. Per germline, CDR1 MNHEY and CDR2 SVGAGI. CDR3 region: CASSYSELAYNEQFF. CDR3 bases: TGTGCCAGCAGTTATTCCGAGCTGGCCTACAATGAGCAGTTCTTC.

The rearrangement uses TRBV2 and TRBJ2-4, with a tentative D call TRBD2 (7 bases). The CDR3 has 16 residues. Trimming left V 6 bases short and J 0 bases short, with 15 bases between. In germline, CDR1 is SNHLY, CDR2 FYNNEI. DNA for the CDR3: TGTGCCAGCAGCCCCAACAGGGAGGGAGCCAAAAACATTCAGTACTTC. Residues: CASSPNREGAKNIQYF. Full variable domain (remainder filled in from reference TRBV2 and TRBJ2-4): EPEVTQTPSHQVTQMGQEVILRCVPISNHLYFYWYRQILGQKVEFLVSFYNNEISEKSEIFDDQFSVERPDGSNFTLKIRSTKLEDSAMYFCASSPNREGAKNIQYFGAGTRLSVL.

The chain recombines TRBV5-1 with TRBJ1-3; D is ambiguous. Trimming pared 0 bases from V and 3 bases from J, leaving 13 bases between. The germline CDR1 and CDR2 sequences are SGHRS and YFSETQ. This CDR3 is built from 16 residues. In DNA form, the CDR3 reads TGCGCCAGCAGCTTGGAGGCGGGGATGAGTGGAAACACCATATATTTT. It translates to CASSLEAGMSGNTIYF.

As regards this clone: Distinct nucleotide sequences in the sample also encode this CDR3. The rearrangement uses TRBV5-1 and TRBJ2-3; D remains unclear. The CDR3 is 14 residues long. V was trimmed by 2 bases and J by 1 base, leaving 8 bases between them. Germline V gene sequence: CDR1 SGHRS, CDR2 YFSETQ. CDR3 sequence reads: CASSLSSGTDTQYF. CDR3 nucleotide sequence: TGCGCCAGCAGCTTATCTAGTGGCACAGATACGCAGTATTTT.

This clone was detected a few times. The gene calls are TRBV6-1 and TRBJ1-1, with 9 bases identical to TRBD1. The CDR3 spans 14 residues. V shed 8 bases and J 1 base; nucleotides not matched to a gene: 5. CDR1 is MNHNS and CDR2 is SASEGT in the germline V gene. Here the CDR3 reads CASGGQGANTEAFF. The DNA for the CDR3 is TGTGCCAGCGGGGGACAGGGAGCGAACACTGAAGCTTTCTTT.

V gene TRBV7-2 combines with J gene TRBJ2-2, with D possibly being TRBD2 (5 bases). Germline lookup yields CDR1 SGHTA and CDR2 FQGNSA. The CDR3 spans 14 residues. V lost 1 base and J 6 bases, leaving 9 bases between the germline ends. The CDR3 DNA reads as TGTGCCAGCAGCTTAGAAGGTAGCGCCGGGGAGCTGTTTTTT. Its translation is CASSLEGSAGELFF.

On this clone: The same CDR3 arises from other DNA sequences in this sample as well. CDR3 nucleotide sequence: TGCGCCAGCAGCTTGACGGGGGGCGGCACAGATACGCAGTATTTT. This gives the protein CASSLTGGGTDTQYF. The genes are TRBV5-1 and TRBJ2-3, with a weak D call TRBD2 (7 bases). CDR3 size: 15 residues. The germline V gene encodes CDR1 SGHRS and CDR2 YFSETQ. V was trimmed by 1 base and J by 1 base, leaving 10 bases between them.

The rearrangement links TRBV29-1 to TRBJ2-5; perhaps TRBD2 as D (6 bases). The germline CDR1 and CDR2 sequences are SQVTM and ANQGSEA. V lost 2 bases, J lost 0 bases, and 7 bases lay in between. This CDR3 comprises 13 residues. The CDR3 coding sequence is TGCAGCGTTGAACGGGACTACCAAGAGACCCAGTACTTC. Residues: CSVERDYQETQYF.

This clone occurred once. This chain links TRBV9 with TRBJ2-6; TRBD2 matches at 9 bases. The CDR3 runs to 17 residues. Germline assignment: CDR1 SGDLS and CDR2 YYNGEE. The J segment lost 4 bases and the V segment lost 6 bases, leaving 11 bases of the junction unmatched. The CDR3 loop reads CASTPSGAPRGANVLTF. CDR3 DNA sequence: TGTGCCAGCACCCCTAGCGGGGCCCCTAGGGGGGCCAACGTCCTGACTTTC.

CDR3 bases: TGTGCCAGCGGATCGGCAGGGGCTCTCGTGCAGTACTTC. This gives the protein CASGSAGALVQYF. The chain recombines TRBV25-1 with TRBJ2-7; possible D gene TRBD1, 6 bases. Germline V gene lookup returns CDR1 MGHDK and CDR2 SYGVNS. The CDR3 is made up of 13 amino acids. The V and J ends lost 8 bases and 9 bases respectively, with 20 bases between them.

The V call is TRBV2, the J call TRBJ2-7; D perhaps matches TRBD1 (5 bases). V was pared by 7 bases and J by 4 bases, with 23 bases between. The CDR3 sequence is 16 residues long. Germline V gene lookup returns CDR1 SNHLY and CDR2 FYNNEI. The CDR3 nucleotides are TGTGCCAGCACCGAGAGCCTGCAGGGTGGTAGGTACGAGCAGTACTTC. Its protein product is CASTESLQGGRYEQYF.